The source of this T cell receptor beta chain is a study of tumor-infiltrating lymphocytes in glioblastoma multiforme. Study results and caveats: Detected clone frequencies may not reflect cell counts, being RNA-based.

This CDR3 is built from 14 residues. Note on this clonotype: As yet, its antigen is unknown. This likely comes from a read error, as the CDR3 has no conserved phenylalanine or tryptophan at its end.

Multiple V-beta primers and a C-beta primer amplified TCRB from RNA. TCRdb re-analysed the multiplex PCR reads in MiXCR, keeping a single row per CDR3 protein. Of some 11,000 distinct CDR3 sequences listed, approximately 71% were seen once; the top ten hold almost 40%. The source material was brain tumor tissue. V is TRBV12-3 or TRBV12-4 and J is TRBJ1-2; D is possibly TRBD1 (6 bases). The clonotype comes from a male donor with glioblastoma. The CDR3 DNA reads as TGTGCCAGCAGTTTAGTCGGGGGCCGCTATCGCTACACCTCC. Its translation: CASSLVGGRYRYTS.